These T cell receptor beta chains were read from a single sample in a study of shared clonotypes between healthy human individuals. Repertoires were generated with immunoSEQ multiplex PCR, while TCRdb's copy carries only in-frame clones and drops some. Of about 2.5 million clones listed, roughly 92% are singletons. The sample comprised naive CD4+ T cells from PBMCs. These receptors were taken from a young man in good health. Some clones in this sample may be carry-over from other donors' samples. Both conserved end residues are trimmed from each CDR3. A D gene is named only where the DNA matches it firmly.

v_gene: TRBV6-1
d_gene: .
CDR3aa: ASSEGEGARNEQF

v_gene: TRBV27
d_gene: .
CDR3aa: ASSSGWRDGNTGELF

v_gene: TRBV20-1
d_gene: .
CDR3aa: SARRNEQF

v_gene: TRBV5-4
d_gene: .
CDR3aa: ASSSSGKGHTEAF

v_gene: TRBV28
d_gene: .
CDR3aa: ASDRIFGAGRGGYT

v_gene: TRBV7-9
d_gene: .
CDR3aa: ASSSTAKNIQY

v_gene: TRBV4-1
d_gene: .
CDR3aa: ASSPRIGDSYEQY

v_gene: TRBV27
d_gene: .
CDR3aa: ASSPSRSFPYEQY

v_gene: TRBV20-1
d_gene: .
CDR3aa: SAGPPQH

v_gene: TRBV5-1
d_gene: .
CDR3aa: ASSLDLGTPEQY

v_gene: TRBV6-1
d_gene: .
CDR3aa: ASTSLGFSGYT

v_gene: TRBV5-6
d_gene: TRBD1
CDR3aa: ASSLRGGDRDHEGYT

v_gene: TRBV6-6
d_gene: .
CDR3aa: ASSNLGRNQPQH

v_gene: TRBV6-1
d_gene: .
CDR3aa: ASRDSGGGYT

v_gene: TRBV28
d_gene: .
CDR3aa: ASSQRDDTISYEQY

v_gene: TRBV6-1
d_gene: .
CDR3aa: ASSLGPSGANVLT

v_gene: TRBV5-1
d_gene: TRBD2
CDR3aa: ASSFQAGGRNIQY

v_gene: TRBV12-1
d_gene: .
CDR3aa: ASSGGTGTRNTEAF

v_gene: TRBV7-8
d_gene: TRBD1
CDR3aa: ASRDRANTEAF

v_gene: TRBV5-1
d_gene: TRBD1
CDR3aa: ASSLVQGATEQY